This T cell receptor (beta chain) was recorded in a study of T cells in Graves' hyperthyroidism and ophthalmopathy. Amplified TCR beta CDR3 regions derived from RNA transcripts. The HTBI set primed first-round TCR CDR3 RT-PCR. One entry per CDR3 protein results from TCRdb running MiXCR on the multiplex PCR reads. The sample holds hundreds of thousands of distinct CDR3 sequences, approximately 40% seen once. Germline V CDR1 and CDR2: MNHEY, SVGAGI. CDR3 length: 17 residues. Between the trimmed V and J ends, which lost 5 bases and 2 bases, there was a span of 21 bases. Source material: blood. This TCR was sampled from a man aged 18 to 30 with Graves' hyperthyroidism. The genes are TRBV6-5 and TRBJ2-5; perhaps D is TRBD1 or TRBD2 (6 bases each). In nucleotides, the CDR3 is TGTGCCAGCAGTGAAGCTGTGGGGGGCGGGAATCAAGAGACCCAGTACTTC. This translates into CASSEAVGGGNQETQYF.